Below are 23 T cell receptor beta chains sequenced from a single sample in a study of cytomegalovirus exposure and HLA in healthy donors. Here immunoSEQ multiplex PCR was the method, and the copy in TCRdb shows in-frame clones only, minus some. The sample has about 78,000 clones; 90% to 97% are singletons. Sequences were obtained from PBMCs. All receptors come from a man between 18 and 29 years old in good health and CMV-seropositive.

This clone was seen just once. The chain couples TRBV7-9 to TRBJ2-3; 11 bases agree with TRBD2. This CDR3 has 15 residues. The V gene end was trimmed by 6 bases and the J gene end by 6 bases; junction bases not matched to a gene: 8. Looked up from germline, CDR1 is SEHNR and CDR2 is FQNEAQ (reference sequence). CDR3 DNA sequence: TGTGCCAGCAGGGGGGGGACTAGCGGAGGGGATACGCAGTATTTT. Encoded protein: CASRGGTSGGDTQYF.

The rearrangement uses TRBV7-9 and TRBJ1-2; 9 positions match TRBD1. The V and J ends lost 4 bases and 3 bases, in that order; junction bases with no gene match: 6. Per the germline V gene, CDR1 is SEHNR and CDR2 is FQNEAQ (reference sequence). This CDR3 region has 15 residues. The CDR3 DNA reads TGTGCCAGCAGCTCCGACAGGGGGGTGCACTATGGCTACACCTTC. Its translation is CASSSDRGVHYGYTF.

The V gene is TRBV7-9, the J gene TRBJ1-1; no definite D call. Germline V lookup: CDR1 SEHNR, CDR2 FQNEAQ (reference sequence). V was trimmed by 1 base and J by 6 bases, leaving 3 bases between them. The CDR3 length is 11 residues. CDR3 bases: TGTGCCAGCAGCTTAGTAGCTGAAGCTTTCTTT. Protein: CASSLVAEAFF.

V usage is TRBV29-1 and J usage is TRBJ1-1, with D possibly matching TRBD1 (5 bases). Trimming removed 7 bases at V and 8 bases at J, with 17 bases between. Germline loops: CDR1 SQVTM, CDR2 ANQGSEA. This CDR3 spans 12 amino acids. The CDR3 coding sequence is TGCAGCGCTGTCAGGGAACTCTCGGAAGCTTTCTTT. Translated, it gives CSAVRELSEAFF.

The rearrangement uses TRBV30 and TRBJ2-7, with 10 positions matching TRBD1. Trimming cost V 0 bases and J 3 bases; bases outside gene matches: 2. There are 14 residues in the CDR3. Germline values: CDR1 GTSNPN, CDR2 SVGIG (reference sequence). The CDR3: CAWSVGTGDYEQYF. For the CDR3, the DNA is TGTGCCTGGAGTGTAGGGACAGGGGACTACGAGCAGTACTTC. The full variable domain, rest sourced from reference TRBV30 and TRBJ2-7, is SQTIHQWPATLVQPVGSPLSLECTVEGTSNPNLYWYRQAAGRGLQLLFYSVGIGQISSEVPQNLSASRPQDRQFILSSKKLLLSDSGFYLCAWSVGTGDYEQYFGPGTRLTVT.

J is TRBJ1-2 and V is TRBV9, with TRBD1 identical over 8 bases. V lost 2 bases to trimming and J lost 2 bases; unmatched junction nucleotides: 2. CDR1 is SGDLS and CDR2 is YYNGEE in the germline V gene. This CDR3 region has 14 residues. The CDR3 here is CASSVRDRNYGYTF. The DNA for the CDR3 is TGTGCCAGCAGCGTCAGGGACAGGAACTATGGCTACACCTTC.

This clone was recorded only once. This chain joins TRBV6-5 and TRBJ1-2; 10 positions match TRBD1. J lost 6 bases, V lost 4 bases, and 5 bases had no gene match. The CDR3 runs 14 residues. CDR1 MNHEY and CDR2 SVGAGI come from the germline V gene. The CDR3 region has the DNA TGTGCCAGCAGTTGGGGGACAGGGGTCGATGGCTACACCTTC. It yields the protein CASSWGTGVDGYTF.

CDR3 sequence reads: CASSPGHPLQGNTIYF. The CDR3 nucleotides are TGCGCCAGCAGCCCGGGACACCCTTTGCAGGGAAACACCATATATTTT. The chain has TRBV5-1 and TRBJ1-3, with TRBD1 as a possible D gene (6 bases). Germline V gene lookup returns CDR1 SGHRS and CDR2 YFSETQ. The CDR3 has 16 amino acids. V was clipped by 4 bases and J by 4 bases, with 18 bases between them.

J is TRBJ1-1 and V is TRBV6-1, with D uncertain. The germline V and J ends were trimmed by 7 bases and 6 bases, with 12 bases remaining between them. Germline V gene sequence: CDR1 MNHNS, CDR2 SASEGT. The CDR3 has 12 residues. The CDR3 sequence is CASILGRAEAFF. The CDR3 region has the DNA TGTGCCAGCATCCTCGGGAGGGCTGAAGCTTTCTTT.

The CDR3, as DNA: TGTGCCAGCAGCGCCCACGCCGACCCTCCCGAGCGGACCCAGTACTTC. Translation: CASSAHADPPERTQYF. This chain uses TRBV28 with TRBJ2-5; the D is unclear. The CDR3 runs 16 residues. Looked up from germline, CDR1 is MDHEN and CDR2 is SYDVKM. Between the trimmed V and J ends, which lost 6 bases and 7 bases, there was a span of 24 bases.

The rearrangement links TRBV7-8 to TRBJ2-2; the D gene is possibly TRBD2 (6 bases). V lost 3 bases and J 2 bases, leaving 7 bases between the germline ends. CDR1 is SGHVS and CDR2 is FQNEAQ in the germline V gene. The CDR3 spans 14 residues. CDR3 coding DNA: TGTGCCAGCAGCTTTAGCGGAAACACCGGGGAGCTGTTTTTT. Translation gives CASSFSGNTGELFF. The complete variable domain, with remaining parts taken from reference TRBV7-8 and TRBJ2-2, reads GAGVSQSPRYKVAKRGQDVALRCDPISGHVSLFWYQQALGQGPEFLTYFQNEAQLDKSGLPSDRFFAERPEGSVSTLKIQRTQQEDSAVYLCASSFSGNTGELFFGEGSRLTVL.

The gene calls are TRBV7-9 and TRBJ2-1; D is possibly TRBD1 (6 bases). V was pared by 5 bases and J by 7 bases, with 18 bases between. Germline V gene sequence: CDR1 SEHNR, CDR2 FQNEAQ (reference sequence). The CDR3 is 15 amino acids. CDR3 residues: CASSPGLGGMNEQFF. The CDR3 region has the DNA TGTGCCAGCAGCCCGGGGCTAGGGGGTATGAATGAGCAGTTCTTC. Based on the CDR3 plus reference TRBV7-9 and TRBJ2-1, the full variable domain is DTGVSQNPRHKITKRGQNVTFRCDPISEHNRLYWYRQTLGQGPEFLTYFQNEAQLEKSRLLSDRFSAERPKGSFSTLEIQRTEQGDSAMYLCASSPGLGGMNEQFFGPGTRLTVL.

This chain links TRBV11-2 with TRBJ1-1; D call uncertain. The CDR3 has 13 amino acids. Per the germline V gene, CDR1 is SGHAT and CDR2 is FQNNGV. Between the trimmed V and J ends, which lost 5 bases and 1 base, there was a span of 8 bases. CDR3: CASSRFGNTEAFF. The DNA of the CDR3 is TGTGCCAGCAGCCGGTTCGGGAACACTGAAGCTTTCTTT. The full variable domain, its missing parts supplied by reference TRBV11-2 and TRBJ1-1, is EAGVAQSPRYKIIEKRQSVAFWCNPISGHATLYWYQQILGQGPKLLIQFQNNGVVDDSQLPKDRFSAERLKGVDSTLKIQPAKLEDSAVYLCASSRFGNTEAFFGQGTRLTVV.

The rearrangement joins TRBV11-3 to TRBJ1-1, with D possibly matching TRBD1 (5 bases). This CDR3 has 13 residues. Trimming stripped 0 bases from V and 8 bases from J, with 10 bases between. Per germline, CDR1 SGHNT and CDR2 YENEEA. Written as DNA, the CDR3 is TGTGCCAGCAGCTTAGATCGGCAGGGAGAAGCTTTCTTT. Its translation: CASSLDRQGEAFF. The whole variable domain, filled in from reference TRBV11-3 and TRBJ1-1, reads EAGVVQSPRYKIIEKKQPVAFWCNPISGHNTLYWYLQNLGQGPELLIRYENEEAVDDSQLPKDRFSAERLKGVDSTLKIQPAELGDSAVYLCASSLDRQGEAFFGQGTRLTVV.

The gene calls are TRBV2 and TRBJ2-6; the D gene is possibly TRBD2 (6 bases). CDR3 length equals 17 residues. Germline CDR1 SNHLY, CDR2 FYNNEI. V lost 6 bases, J lost 0 bases, and 15 bases lay in between. The CDR3 is CASRGLSGSSGANVLTF. The CDR3 DNA reads as TGTGCCAGCAGAGGGCTGTCCGGGAGCTCTGGGGCCAACGTCCTGACTTTC.

This clone has just a few counts. V usage is TRBV14 and J usage is TRBJ2-7; D may be TRBD2 (7 bases). Looked up from germline, CDR1 is SGHDN and CDR2 is FVKESK. The V end lost 4 bases, the J end lost 4 bases, and 14 bases lay between the germline ends. This CDR3 region has 14 residues. The CDR3 nucleotides read TGTGCCAGCAGCCTGTACGGGGGGCTTTACGAGCAGTACTTC. Encoded protein: CASSLYGGLYEQYF.

The chain recombines TRBV10-3 with TRBJ2-1; 11 bases match TRBD1. The V and J ends lost 8 bases and 8 bases, in that order; junction bases with no gene match: 8. The CDR3 sequence is 14 residues long. Germline lookup yields CDR1 ENHRY and CDR2 SYGVKD. Here the CDR3 reads CAISGTGGRDEQFF. CDR3 DNA: TGTGCCATCTCCGGGACAGGGGGTCGCGATGAGCAGTTCTTC.

CDR3 sequence reads: CASSTGPGQVYGYTF. In DNA form, the CDR3 reads TGTGCCAGCAGCACAGGACCGGGACAAGTCTATGGCTACACCTTC. The chain has TRBV5-6 and TRBJ1-2; maybe TRBD1 (6 bases). Trimming pared 4 bases from V and 4 bases from J, leaving 17 bases between. The germline CDR1 and CDR2 sequences are SGHDT and YYEEEE. The CDR3 runs to 15 residues.

The chain joins TRBV29-1 to TRBJ1-3; no clear D. This CDR3 spans 14 amino acids. The V and J ends lost 4 bases and 0 bases respectively, with 10 bases between them. Germline V gene sequence: CDR1 SQVTM, CDR2 ANQGSEA. The CDR3 reads CSVVLGSSGNTIYF. The CDR3 bases are TGCAGCGTTGTCTTGGGGAGCTCTGGAAACACCATATATTTT.

V and J are TRBV27 and TRBJ1-5; 7 positions match TRBD1. After removal of 1 base from V and 4 bases from J, the junction contained 7 bases not matched to a gene. Germline V lookup: CDR1 MNHEY, CDR2 SMNVEV (reference sequence). The CDR3 consists of 16 residues. The CDR3 DNA reads as TGTGCCAGCAGTTTATATCACCAGGGGGGAAATCAGCCCCAGCATTTT. It codes for CASSLYHQGGNQPQHF.

The rearrangement uses TRBV7-9 and TRBJ1-2; 10 nucleotides line up with TRBD1. The length of the CDR3 is 16 residues. V dropped 0 bases and J dropped 2; count of bases not matched to a gene: 3. Germline V lookup: CDR1 SEHNR, CDR2 FQNEAQ (reference sequence). The CDR3 loop is CASSLAPGQGNYGYTF. The CDR3 DNA is TGTGCCAGCAGCTTAGCGCCGGGACAGGGGAACTATGGCTACACCTTC.

This clone has just one count. The rearrangement links TRBV9 to TRBJ2-3; D uncertain. Germline assignment: CDR1 SGDLS and CDR2 YYNGEE. The V end lost 0 bases, the J end lost 1 base, and 6 bases lay between the germline ends. The CDR3 length is 14 residues. CDR3 sequence: CASSVVGGTDTQYF. The CDR3 region has the DNA TGTGCCAGCAGCGTAGTGGGCGGCACAGATACGCAGTATTTT.

The chain combines TRBV6-5 with TRBJ1-1; 9 nucleotides align to TRBD1. Germline V gene data show CDR1 as MNHEY and CDR2 as SVGAGI. The length of the CDR3 is 13 residues. The ends lost 6 bases at V and 3 bases at J; junction bases unmatched: 2. In DNA form, the CDR3 reads TGTGCCAGCAGGAGACAGGGGGACACTGAAGCTTTCTTT. It is translated as CASRRQGDTEAFF.